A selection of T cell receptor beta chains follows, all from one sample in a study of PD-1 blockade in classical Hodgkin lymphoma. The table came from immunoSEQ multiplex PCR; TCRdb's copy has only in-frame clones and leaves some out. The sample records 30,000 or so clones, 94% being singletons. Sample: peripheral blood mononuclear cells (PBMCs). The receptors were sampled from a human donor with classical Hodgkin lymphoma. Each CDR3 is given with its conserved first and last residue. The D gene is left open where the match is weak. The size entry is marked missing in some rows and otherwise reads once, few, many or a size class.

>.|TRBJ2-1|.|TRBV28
TGTGCCAGCAGCCAAGGGGGGGGAAGCTCCTACAATGAGCAGTTCTTC
CASSQGGGSSYNEQFF
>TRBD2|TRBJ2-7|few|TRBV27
TGTGCCAGCAGTCCTCGGGGCGGGAGGGCAGAAGAGCAGTACTTC
CASSPRGGRAEEQYF
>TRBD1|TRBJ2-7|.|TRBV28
TGTGCCAGCAGACAGGGGTACTACGAGCAGTACTTC
CASRQGYYEQYF
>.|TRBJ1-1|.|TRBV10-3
TGTGCCATCAGTGAGTCGGACGAGGGCGAGAACACTGAAGCTTTCTTT
CAISESDEGENTEAFF
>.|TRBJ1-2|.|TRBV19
TGTGCCAGCAAAGACCAGGGGAGGGACTATGGCTACACCTTC
CASKDQGRDYGYTF
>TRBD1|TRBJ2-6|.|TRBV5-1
TGCGCCAGCAGCCGGGACAGTCAATTTGGGACTGGGGCCAACGTCCTGACTTTC
CASSRDSQFGTGANVLTF
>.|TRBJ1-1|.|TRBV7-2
TGTGCCAGCAGCTTAGGCGGGGTGGCAGGGAGGGCTTTCTTT
CASSLGGVAGRAFF
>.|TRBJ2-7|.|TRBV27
TGTGCCAGCAGTTTAGGGATGTCCTACGAGCAGTACTTC
CASSLGMSYEQYF
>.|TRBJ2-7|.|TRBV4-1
TGCGCCAGCAGCCAAGTTAGGGCTTCCTACGAGCAGTACTTC
CASSQVRASYEQYF
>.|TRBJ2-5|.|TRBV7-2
TGTGCCAGCAGCTTAAATGCCCCCGGAACCCAGTACTTC
CASSLNAPGTQYF
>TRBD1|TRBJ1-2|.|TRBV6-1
TGTGCCAGCAGTGCCGGGACAGGGGGCTATGGCTACACCTTC
CASSAGTGGYGYTF
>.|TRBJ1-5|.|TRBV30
TGTGCCTGGACGGGTAGGGGACGAGGGAGCAATCAGCCCCAGCATTTT
CAWTGRGRGSNQPQHF
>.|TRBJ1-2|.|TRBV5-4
TGTGCCAGCAGCTCAAGGACAGACTATGGCTACACCTTC
CASSSRTDYGYTF
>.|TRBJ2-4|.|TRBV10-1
TGCGCCAGCAGTCCTTTAGCCAAAAACATTCAGTACTTC
CASSPLAKNIQYF
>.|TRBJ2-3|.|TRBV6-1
TGTGCCAGCAGTGAAGCGCCCATGCTACGTGGAGATACGCAGTATTTT
CASSEAPMLRGDTQYF
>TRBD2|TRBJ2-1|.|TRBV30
TGTGCCTGGAGTTCCCAAGGGACTAGTAAGTTCTTC
CAWSSQGTSKFF
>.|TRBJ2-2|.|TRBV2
TGTGCCAGCAGGAGACAGGAATGGGGAAAGGGGGAGCTGTTTTTT
CASRRQEWGKGELFF
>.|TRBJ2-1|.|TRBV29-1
TGCAGCGGCGCCCGGGGCGATGAGCAGTTCTTC
CSGARGDEQFF
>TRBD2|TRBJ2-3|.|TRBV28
TGTGCCAGCAGTAGCGGGAGGGCCCTAGATACGCAGTATTTT
CASSSGRALDTQYF
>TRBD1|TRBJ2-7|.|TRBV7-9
TGTGCCAGCAGCTGGGACAGTCGCTCCTACGAGCAGTACTTC
CASSWDSRSYEQYF
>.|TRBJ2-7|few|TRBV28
TGTGCCAGCGCCCAGCTTCCGACCTACGAGCAGTACTTC
CASAQLPTYEQYF
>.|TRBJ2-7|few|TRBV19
TGTGCCAGTAGTGAGTACGGCGTTAGACGGGAGCAGTACTTC
CASSEYGVRREQYF
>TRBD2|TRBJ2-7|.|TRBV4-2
TGTGCCAGCAGCCACGTAAGGGGACTAGCGGTAAGCTCCTACGAGCAGTACTTC
CASSHVRGLAVSSYEQYF
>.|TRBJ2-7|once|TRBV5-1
TGCGCCAGCAGCTTGGCGGGACTCATTCCCTACGAGCAGTACTTC
CASSLAGLIPYEQYF
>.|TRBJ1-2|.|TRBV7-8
TGTGCCAGCAGCCGAGACAGGAACTATGGCTACACCTTC
CASSRDRNYGYTF
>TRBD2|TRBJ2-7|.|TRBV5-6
TGTGCCAGCAGTATACGCAGTAGCGGGGATTACGAGCAGTACTTC
CASSIRSSGDYEQYF
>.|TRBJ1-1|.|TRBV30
TGTGCCTGGAGTATAGGGAAATGGAACACTGAAGCTTTCTTT
CAWSIGKWNTEAFF
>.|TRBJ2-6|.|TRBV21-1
TGTGCCAGCAGCAAAGGGGGCTACCTATCTGGGGCCAACGTCCTGACTTTC
CASSKGGYLSGANVLTF
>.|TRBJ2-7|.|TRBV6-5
TGTGCCAGCAGTTACCGCCCCGGGCCAACCTACGAGCAGTACTTC
CASSYRPGPTYEQYF
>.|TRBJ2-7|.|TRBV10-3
TGTGCCATCAGGTCGGACAGTAACGAGCAGTACTTC
CAIRSDSNEQYF
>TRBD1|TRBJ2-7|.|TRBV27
TGTGCCAGCAGGCCCGGGACAGCTTTCTACGAGCAGTACTTC
CASRPGTAFYEQYF
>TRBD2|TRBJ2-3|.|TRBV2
TGTGCCAGCCTCAAGGAGCGCGGGGGAGCAGATACGCAGTATTTT
CASLKERGGADTQYF
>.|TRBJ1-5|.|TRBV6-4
TGTGCCAGCAGTGCAGGTTACAATCAGCCCCAGCATTTT
CASSAGYNQPQHF